Below, 15 T cell receptor beta chains from the same sample are listed, as sequenced in a study of beta chain features in type 1 diabetes. Which antigens these TCRs recognize remains unknown. Notes on the study in general: All four CD4+ subsets of Type 1 diabetes patients contained TCRB CDR3s that were moderately but significantly shorter.

The study reverse transcribed the entire isolated RNA, so it sequenced expressed TCRB transcripts. The protocol was immunoSEQ multiplex PCR, while the TCRdb copy is restricted to in-frame clones and leaves out a portion. The data hold roughly 260,000 clones, with around 21% observed a single time. Sequencing was carried out using naive CD4+ T cells from blood. These TCRs come from a woman between 35 and 50 years old with type 1 diabetes.

The rearrangement links TRBV9 to TRBJ1-2; D is perhaps TRBD1 (6 bases). This CDR3 has 13 residues. Germline V gene sequence: CDR1 SGDLS, CDR2 YYNGEE. Trimming stripped 4 bases from V and 6 bases from J, with 13 bases between. CDR3 DNA: TGTGCCAGCAGCTTAAACCAGGGGAATGGCTACACCTTC. This sequence encodes CASSLNQGNGYTF.

The rearrangement joins TRBV18 to TRBJ2-4, with 8 bases fitting TRBD1. Germline V lookup: CDR1 KGHSH, CDR2 LQKENI. V lost 4 bases and J lost 5; bases outside the gene matches: 4. CDR3 size: 14 residues. Here the CDR3 reads CASSQDRGQNIQYF. The CDR3 region has the DNA TGTGCCAGCTCACAAGACAGGGGCCAAAACATTCAGTACTTC.

The CDR3 protein is CASSLGHQPQHF. DNA of the CDR3: TGTGCCAGCAGTTTAGGCCATCAGCCCCAGCATTTT. The chain employs TRBV28 and TRBJ1-5, with D uncertain. The CDR3 runs 12 residues. Germline values: CDR1 MDHEN, CDR2 SYDVKM. Trimming pared 2 bases from V and 5 bases from J, leaving 4 bases between.

In its sample, this clone was seen a few times. The chain recombines TRBV9 with TRBJ2-3; no clear D gene. The CDR3 spans 15 residues. V shed 1 base and J shed 2 bases, with 11 bases lying between them. Germline V gene data show CDR1 as SGDLS and CDR2 as YYNGEE. This CDR3 is CASSVSATYTDTQYF. The CDR3 DNA follows: TGTGCCAGCAGCGTAAGCGCGACGTACACAGATACGCAGTATTTT.

The J gene is TRBJ1-2, the V gene TRBV6-6; perhaps TRBD1 as D (5 bases). The CDR3 consists of 13 residues. The V gene's germline CDR1 is MNHNY and CDR2 SVGAGI (reference sequence). V was clipped by 8 bases and J by 2 bases, with 12 bases between them. For the CDR3, the DNA is TGTGCCAGCGAACGGGGGAGAAACTATGGCTACACCTTC. As protein: CASERGRNYGYTF.

The chain employs TRBV6-5 and TRBJ2-1; D is uncertain. The length of the CDR3 is 14 residues. Germline V lookup: CDR1 MNHEY, CDR2 SVGAGI. The V end was cut by 2 bases, the J end by 8 bases, with 13 bases between. CDR3 residues: CASSYDRSLDEQFF. The CDR3 DNA reads as TGTGCCAGCAGTTACGATCGGAGTCTGGATGAGCAGTTCTTC.

The V gene is TRBV9, the J gene TRBJ2-3; TRBD1 matches 9 bases. V lost 0 bases and J lost 1; bases outside the gene matches: 3. This CDR3 spans 16 amino acids. Per the germline V gene, CDR1 is SGDLS and CDR2 is YYNGEE. The CDR3 nucleotides read TGTGCCAGCAGCGTAGGTGGACAGGGGCGCACAGATACGCAGTATTTT. Translation: CASSVGGQGRTDTQYF.

This clone appeared a few times. The chain couples TRBV5-6 to TRBJ2-7; weak D call: TRBD2 (5 bases). V lost 4 bases, J lost 0 bases, and 11 bases lay in between. This CDR3 spans 14 amino acids. From germline, CDR1 is SGHDT and CDR2 YYEEEE. CDR3 in DNA: TGTGCCAGCAGCCCCGGGGTCAGCTCCTACGAGCAGTACTTC. As protein: CASSPGVSSYEQYF.

The genes are TRBV9 and TRBJ1-5, with 8 bases fitting TRBD1. The V and J ends lost 4 bases and 3 bases, in that order; junction bases with no gene match: 3. Per the germline V gene, CDR1 is SGDLS and CDR2 is YYNGEE. The CDR3 runs to 14 residues. The CDR3 DNA follows: TGTGCCAGCAGCCGGACAGGGAACAATCAGCCCCAGCATTTT. This encodes CASSRTGNNQPQHF. Based on the CDR3 plus reference TRBV9 and TRBJ1-5, the full variable domain is DSGVTQTPKHLITATGQRVTLRCSPRSGDLSVYWYQQSLDQGLQFLIQYYNGEERAKGNILERFSAQQFPDLHSELNLSSLELGDSALYFCASSRTGNNQPQHFGDGTRLSIL.

A few counts support this clone. This chain uses TRBV7-2 with TRBJ2-7, with 12 positions matching TRBD2. This CDR3 is 15 amino acids long. Germline trimming cut 1 base from V and 3 bases from J; bases unmatched to any gene: 1. Germline values: CDR1 SGHTA, CDR2 FQGNSA. In DNA form, the CDR3 reads TGTGCCAGCAGCTTAGGGACTAGCGGGATCTACGAGCAGTACTTC. Translating it yields CASSLGTSGIYEQYF.

The rearrangement links TRBV9 to TRBJ2-7, with 7 bases that match TRBD2. This CDR3 is built from 14 residues. V lost 3 bases and J lost 3; bases outside the gene matches: 6. From germline, CDR1 is SGDLS and CDR2 YYNGEE. The CDR3, as DNA: TGTGCCAGCAGCGCGGCCGGGACTAACTACGAGCAGTACTTC. It encodes CASSAAGTNYEQYF. Variable domain in full (rest from reference TRBV9 and TRBJ2-7): DSGVTQTPKHLITATGQRVTLRCSPRSGDLSVYWYQQSLDQGLQFLIQYYNGEERAKGNILERFSAQQFPDLHSELNLSSLELGDSALYFCASSAAGTNYEQYFGPGTRLTVT.

This clone was observed a handful of times. The genes are TRBV5-1 and TRBJ2-7, with D possibly matching TRBD1 (6 bases). Germline V gene data show CDR1 as SGHRS and CDR2 as YFSETQ. The CDR3 consists of 14 residues. The V end lost 2 bases, the J end lost 6 bases, and 15 bases lay between the germline ends. The DNA for the CDR3 is TGCGCCAGCAGCTTACAGGGATTCGAGTCCGAGCAGTACTTC. Translated, it gives CASSLQGFESEQYF.

This clone was seen more than once but under ten times. V gene TRBV29-1 combines with J gene TRBJ2-2; D is perhaps TRBD1 (5 bases). This CDR3 spans 12 amino acids. Germline V lookup: CDR1 SQVTM, CDR2 ANQGSEA. The V end was cut by 7 bases, the J end by 4 bases, with 10 bases between. The CDR3 sequence is CSARQFTGELFF. CDR3 DNA: TGCAGCGCCCGACAGTTCACCGGGGAGCTGTTTTTT.

This clone was counted only a few times. The chain employs TRBV7-9 and TRBJ2-1; a weak D match, TRBD1 (5 bases). The germline V gene has CDR1 SEHNR and CDR2 FQNEAQ (reference sequence). Trimming took 0 bases from V and 7 from J, leaving 7 bases between them. This CDR3 spans 13 amino acids. The CDR3 DNA reads TGTGCCAGCAGCTTAGCTTCAGGGAATGAGCAGTTCTTC. This codes for CASSLASGNEQFF.

The rearrangement joins TRBV28 to TRBJ2-1; D possibly corresponds to TRBD2 (5 bases). V lost 6 bases and J lost 0, with 15 bases in between. This CDR3 contains 16 residues. CDR1 is MDHEN and CDR2 is SYDVKM in the germline V gene. In nucleotides, the CDR3 is TGTGCCAGCAGAACCCGGACTCCTAGCTCCTACAATGAGCAGTTCTTC. It yields the protein CASRTRTPSSYNEQFF.